The 15 T cell receptor beta chains given below trace back to one sample, sequenced in a study of cytomegalovirus exposure and HLA in healthy donors. The PCR ran on 60 Vbeta and 13 Jbeta primers. The table came from immunoSEQ multiplex PCR; TCRdb's copy has only in-frame clones and leaves some out. The sample lists 88,000 or so clones; approximately 66% were seen once. Sequencing was done on a sample of PBMCs. The receptors here all came from a male donor in good health and CMV-seropositive.

The chain recombines TRBV27 with TRBJ2-7; tentative D call: TRBD2 (6 bases). This CDR3 contains 14 residues. Trimming took 3 bases from V and 3 from J, leaving 12 bases between them. The germline V gene encodes CDR1 MNHEY and CDR2 SMNVEV (reference sequence). The CDR3 spells CASSFGTPNYEQYF. DNA of the CDR3: TGTGCCAGCAGTTTTGGGACTCCTAACTACGAGCAGTACTTC.

A few counts support this clone. The rearrangement joins TRBV9 to TRBJ2-7; perhaps TRBD2 as D (5 bases). There are 14 residues in the CDR3. The V gene's germline CDR1 is SGDLS and CDR2 YYNGEE. With 0 bases removed from V and 0 bases from J, the gap between germline ends came to 7 bases. CDR3 amino acids: CASSVEAASYEQYF. The CDR3 DNA follows: TGTGCCAGCAGCGTAGAAGCGGCCTCCTACGAGCAGTACTTC.

In this sample, this clone turned up once. Other nucleotide sequences from this sample produce the same CDR3. This sequence joins TRBV18 and TRBJ2-2, with 9 bases matching TRBD1. The junction had 8 bases not matched to a gene; V was cut back by 3 bases and J by 6 bases. Germline values: CDR1 KGHSH, CDR2 LQKENI. This CDR3 region has 16 residues. CDR3: CASSPLPGQGAGELFF. CDR3 nucleotide sequence: TGTGCCAGCTCACCGTTACCGGGACAGGGCGCCGGGGAGCTGTTTTTT.

The V gene is TRBV27, the J gene TRBJ1-5; 8 positions agree with TRBD1. V lost 5 bases to trimming and J lost 7 bases; unmatched junction nucleotides: 19. Germline assignment: CDR1 MNHEY and CDR2 SMNVEV (reference sequence). The CDR3 extends over 18 amino acids. The CDR3 region is CASSISRQGLQWGQPQHF. CDR3 sequence (DNA): TGTGCCAGCAGTATCTCCCGACAGGGGTTACAATGGGGGCAGCCCCAGCATTTT.

The chain employs TRBV6-1 and TRBJ1-2; tentative D call: TRBD1 (6 bases). Germline assignment: CDR1 MNHNS and CDR2 SASEGT. The CDR3 is 13 amino acids. Trimming pared 4 bases from V and 8 bases from J, leaving 14 bases between. In nucleotides, the CDR3 is TGTGCCAGCAGTGCAGGGGTAGGAGGCGGCTACACCTTC. Translating it yields CASSAGVGGGYTF.

Comments on this clone: Other nucleotide sequences from this sample produce the same CDR3. This chain joins TRBV7-6 and TRBJ1-5; 9 bases agree with TRBD1. CDR3 length: 14 amino acids. Germline V gene sequence: CDR1 SGHVS, CDR2 FNYEAQ. V lost 5 bases to trimming and J lost 4 bases; unmatched junction nucleotides: 3. CDR3 residues: CASSLGQGNQPQHF. CDR3 DNA sequence: TGTGCCAGCAGCCTAGGACAGGGGAATCAGCCCCAGCATTTT. The full variable domain, with the rest looked up from reference TRBV7-6 and TRBJ1-5, is GAGVSQSPRYKVTKRGQDVALRCDPISGHVSLYWYRQALGQGPEFLTYFNYEAQQDKSGLPNDRFSAERPEGSISTLTIQRTEQRDSAMYRCASSLGQGNQPQHFGDGTRLSIL.

Notes on this clone: The final CDR3 position lacks the conserved phenylalanine or tryptophan, pointing to a likely read error. Here the CDR3 reads CASSAGSYEQYL. In nucleotides, the CDR3 is TGCGCCAGCAGCGCGGGCTCCTACGAGCAGTACCTC. V and J are TRBV5-1 and TRBJ2-7; tentatively, D is TRBD2 (5 bases). Germline values: CDR1 SGHRS, CDR2 YFSETQ. The CDR3 length is 12 residues. V lost 4 bases to trimming and J lost 0 bases, with 5 bases between them.

The count of this clone is one. The chain employs TRBV5-1 and TRBJ1-2; 8 bases are shared with TRBD1. The J segment lost 0 bases and the V segment lost 5 bases, leaving 6 bases of the junction unmatched. This CDR3 has 15 residues. Per the germline V gene, CDR1 is SGHRS and CDR2 is YFSETQ. The CDR3 here is CASRPRQGSNYGYTF. DNA for the CDR3: TGCGCCAGCAGGCCTAGACAGGGGTCTAACTATGGCTACACCTTC.

The chain carries TRBV2 and TRBJ2-2; TRBD1 is a possible D gene (5 bases). Between the trimmed V and J ends, which lost 5 bases and 11 bases, there was a span of 24 bases. Germline V CDR1 and CDR2: SNHLY, FYNNEI. The CDR3 loop spans 16 amino acids. The CDR3 DNA reads as TGTGCCAGCAGTTTCCCCCGATTAGACAGATACGGAGAGCTGTTTTTT. Amino acid sequence: CASSFPRLDRYGELFF.

CDR3 nucleotides: TGTGCCAGCAGGACAGGGGGAGGGTCTGAAGCTTTCTTT. Encoded protein: CASRTGGGSEAFF. The chain recombines TRBV5-6 with TRBJ1-1; 9 bases map to TRBD1. CDR1 SGHDT and CDR2 YYEEEE come from the germline V gene. The length of the CDR3 is 13 residues. Trimming took 5 bases from V and 6 from J; bases not matched to a gene: 5. Drawing the rest from reference TRBV5-6 and TRBJ1-1, the complete variable domain is DAGVTQSPTHLIKTRGQQVTLRCSPKSGHDTVSWYQQALGQGPQFIFQYYEEEERQRGNFPDRFSGHQFPNYSSELNVNALLLGDSALYLCASRTGGGSEAFFGQGTRLTVV.

This clone was recorded a few times. The rearrangement links TRBV10-3 to TRBJ1-1, with D possibly TRBD1 on 5 matching bases. Trimming stripped 0 bases from V and 8 bases from J, with 16 bases between. Germline CDR1 ENHRY, CDR2 SYGVKD. This CDR3 is 15 amino acids long. The CDR3 DNA is TGTGCCATCAGTGAGTCAGGACAAGTTCGACCCGAAGCTTTCTTT. Its translation: CAISESGQVRPEAFF.

The chain has TRBV19 and TRBJ1-1, with D unresolved. CDR1 and CDR2 (germline): LNHDA, SQIVND (reference sequence). The V end was cut by 5 bases, the J end by 4 bases, with 20 bases between. The length of the CDR3 is 16 residues. CDR3 in amino acids: CASSPRGIQGGTEAFF. CDR3 bases: TGTGCCAGTAGTCCCCGGGGTATTCAAGGAGGCACTGAAGCTTTCTTT.

The sample holds a few counts of this clone. J is TRBJ2-3 and V is TRBV13, with unresolved D. CDR1 and CDR2 (germline): PRHDT, FYEKMQ (reference sequence). Trimming took off 4 bases at V and 8 bases at J, with 19 bases between the two ends. The CDR3 has 15 amino acids. The CDR3 reads CASSSRDSGLATQYF. Here the CDR3 DNA reads TGTGCCAGCAGCTCTCGAGATAGTGGTTTAGCTACGCAGTATTTT.

The chain recombines TRBV28 with TRBJ2-1, with TRBD2 matching over 14 bases. V dropped 3 bases and J dropped 6; count of bases not matched to a gene: 1. CDR3 size: 15 residues. Germline loops: CDR1 MDHEN, CDR2 SYDVKM. CDR3 DNA sequence: TGTGCCAGCAGTTTCGGACTAGCGGGAGGCAATGAGCAGTTCTTC. This translates into CASSFGLAGGNEQFF.

This clone was seen more than once but under ten times. The rearrangement uses TRBV2 and TRBJ1-1; D remains ambiguous. The CDR3 runs to 12 residues. V was clipped by 6 bases and J by 2 bases, with 7 bases between them. Germline CDR1 SNHLY, CDR2 FYNNEI. CDR3 in DNA: TGTGCCAGCAGGGAGGGAAACACTGAAGCTTTCTTT. It codes for CASREGNTEAFF.